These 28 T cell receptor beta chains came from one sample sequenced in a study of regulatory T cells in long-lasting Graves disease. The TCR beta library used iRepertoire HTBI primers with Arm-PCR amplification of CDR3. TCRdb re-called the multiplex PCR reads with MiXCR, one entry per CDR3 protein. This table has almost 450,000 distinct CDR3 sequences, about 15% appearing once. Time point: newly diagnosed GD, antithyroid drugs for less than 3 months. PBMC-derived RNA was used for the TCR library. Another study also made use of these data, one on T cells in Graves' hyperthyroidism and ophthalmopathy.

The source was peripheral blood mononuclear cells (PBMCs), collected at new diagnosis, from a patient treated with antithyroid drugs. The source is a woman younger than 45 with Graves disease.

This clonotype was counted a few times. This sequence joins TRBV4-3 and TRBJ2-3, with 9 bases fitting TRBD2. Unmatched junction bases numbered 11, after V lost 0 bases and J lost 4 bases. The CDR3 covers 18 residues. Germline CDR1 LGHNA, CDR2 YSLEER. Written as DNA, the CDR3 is TGCGCCAGCAGCCAAGATCTGCCGGGACTAGCTGGGTCAGATACGCAGTATTTT. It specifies CASSQDLPGLAGSDTQYF.

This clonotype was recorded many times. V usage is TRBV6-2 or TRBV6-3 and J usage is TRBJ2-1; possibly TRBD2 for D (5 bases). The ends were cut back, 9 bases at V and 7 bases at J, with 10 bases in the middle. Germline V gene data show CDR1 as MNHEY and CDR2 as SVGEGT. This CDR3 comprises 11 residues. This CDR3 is CASGGMNEQFF. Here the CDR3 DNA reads TGTGCCAGTGGAGGTATGAATGAGCAGTTCTTC.

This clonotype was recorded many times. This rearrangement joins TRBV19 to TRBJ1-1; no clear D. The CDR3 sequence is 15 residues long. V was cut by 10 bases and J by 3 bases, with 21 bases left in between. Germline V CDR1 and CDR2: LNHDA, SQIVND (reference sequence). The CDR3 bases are TGTGCCACCGGCGCGGGCAGGAAGGCGCACACTGAAGCTTTCTTT. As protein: CATGAGRKAHTEAFF. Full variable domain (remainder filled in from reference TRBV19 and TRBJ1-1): DGGITQSPKYLFRKEGQNVTLSCEQNLNHDAMYWYRQDPGQGLRLIYYSQIVNDFQKGDIAEGYSVSREKKESFPLTVTSAQKNPTAFYLCATGAGRKAHTEAFFGQGTRLTVV.

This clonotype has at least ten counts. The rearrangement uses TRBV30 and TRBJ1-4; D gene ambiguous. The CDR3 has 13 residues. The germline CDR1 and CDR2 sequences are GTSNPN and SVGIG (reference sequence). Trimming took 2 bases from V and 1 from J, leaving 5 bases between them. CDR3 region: CAWSRGTNEKLFF. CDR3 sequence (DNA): TGTGCCTGGAGTAGAGGAACTAATGAAAAACTGTTTTTT. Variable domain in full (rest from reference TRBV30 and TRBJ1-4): SQTIHQWPATLVQPVGSPLSLECTVEGTSNPNLYWYRQAAGRGLQLLFYSVGIGQISSEVPQNLSASRPQDRQFILSSKKLLLSDSGFYLCAWSRGTNEKLFFGSGTQLSVL.

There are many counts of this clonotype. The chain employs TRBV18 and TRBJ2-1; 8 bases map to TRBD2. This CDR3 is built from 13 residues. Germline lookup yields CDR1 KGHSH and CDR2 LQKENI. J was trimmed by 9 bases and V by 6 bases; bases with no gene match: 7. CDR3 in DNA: TGTGCCAGCTCCCCTCGGGGGGGCGGTGAGCAGTTCTTC. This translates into CASSPRGGGEQFF.

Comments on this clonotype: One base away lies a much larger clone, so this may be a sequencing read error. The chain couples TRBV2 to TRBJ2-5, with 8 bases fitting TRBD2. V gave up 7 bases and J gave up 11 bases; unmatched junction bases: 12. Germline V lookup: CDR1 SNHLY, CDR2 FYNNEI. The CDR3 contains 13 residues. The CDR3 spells CASTRGLAGEQYF. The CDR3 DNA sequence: TGTGCCAGCACCAGAGGACTAGCTGGTGAGCAGTACTTC.

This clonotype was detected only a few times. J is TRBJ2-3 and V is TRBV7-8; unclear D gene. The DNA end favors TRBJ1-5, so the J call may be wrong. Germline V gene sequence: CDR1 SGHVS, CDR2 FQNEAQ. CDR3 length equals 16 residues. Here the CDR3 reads CASSLEGGMGTDTQHF. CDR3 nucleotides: TGTGCCAGCAGCTTAGAGGGCGGGATGGGCACAGATACGCAGCATTTT.

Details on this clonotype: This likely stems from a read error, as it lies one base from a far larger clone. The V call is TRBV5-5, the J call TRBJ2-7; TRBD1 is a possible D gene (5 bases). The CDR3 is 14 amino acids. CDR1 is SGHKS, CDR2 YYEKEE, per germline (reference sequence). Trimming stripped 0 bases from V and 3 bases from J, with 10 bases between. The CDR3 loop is CASSLEGSDYEQYF. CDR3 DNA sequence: TGTGCCAGCAGCTTGGAGGGGTCGGACTACGAGCAGTACTTC.

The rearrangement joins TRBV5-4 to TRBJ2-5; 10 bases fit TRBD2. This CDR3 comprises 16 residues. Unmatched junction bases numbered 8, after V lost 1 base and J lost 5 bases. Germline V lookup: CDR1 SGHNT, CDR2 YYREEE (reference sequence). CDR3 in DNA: TGTGCCAGCAGCTTGATAAGCGGGAGGGCCGGGGAGACCCAGTACTTC. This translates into CASSLISGRAGETQYF.

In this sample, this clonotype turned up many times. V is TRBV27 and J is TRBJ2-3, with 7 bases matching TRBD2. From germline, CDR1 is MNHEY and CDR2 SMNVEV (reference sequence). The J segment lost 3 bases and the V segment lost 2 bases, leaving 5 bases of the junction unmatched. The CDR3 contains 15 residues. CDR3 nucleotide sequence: TGTGCCAGCAGTTTAGGCGGGAGTGGTACAGATACGCAGTATTTT. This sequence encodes CASSLGGSGTDTQYF.

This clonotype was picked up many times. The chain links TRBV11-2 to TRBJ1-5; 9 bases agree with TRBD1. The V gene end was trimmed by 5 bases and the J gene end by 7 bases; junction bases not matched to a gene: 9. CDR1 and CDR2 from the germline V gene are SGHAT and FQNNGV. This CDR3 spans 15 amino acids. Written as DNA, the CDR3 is TGTGCCAGCAGCCCAGGACAGGGGCGCGGCCAGCCCCAGCATTTT. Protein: CASSPGQGRGQPQHF.

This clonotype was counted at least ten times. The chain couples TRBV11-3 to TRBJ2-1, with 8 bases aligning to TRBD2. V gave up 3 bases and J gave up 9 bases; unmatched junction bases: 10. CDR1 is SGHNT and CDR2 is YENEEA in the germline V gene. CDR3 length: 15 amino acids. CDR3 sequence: CASSLRGSGNSEQFF. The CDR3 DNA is TGTGCCAGCAGCTTGCGGGGTAGCGGGAACAGTGAGCAGTTCTTC.

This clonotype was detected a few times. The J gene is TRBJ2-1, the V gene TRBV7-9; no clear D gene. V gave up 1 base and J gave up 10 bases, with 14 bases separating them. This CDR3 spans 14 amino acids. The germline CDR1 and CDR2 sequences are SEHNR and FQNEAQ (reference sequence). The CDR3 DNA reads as TGTGCCAGCAGCTTAGGTTCAGTAAGTAAGGAGCAGTTCTTC. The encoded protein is CASSLGSVSKEQFF.

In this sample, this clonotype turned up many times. The DNA for the CDR3 is TGTGCCAGCAGCCTGGGGACAGGGGTGACTGAAGCTTTCTTT. Its translation is CASSLGTGVTEAFF. This sequence joins TRBV5-5 and TRBJ1-1, with 10 bases that match TRBD1. CDR3 length: 14 residues. The germline CDR1 and CDR2 sequences are SGHKS and YYEKEE (reference sequence). The ends lost 4 bases at V and 5 bases at J; junction bases unmatched: 5. Full variable domain (outside the CDR3, taken from reference TRBV5-5 and TRBJ1-1): DAGVTQSPTHLIKTRGQQVTLRCSPISGHKSVSWYQQVLGQGPQFIFQYYEKEERGRGNFPDRFSARQFPNYSSELNVNALLLGDSALYLCASSLGTGVTEAFFGQGTRLTVV.

CDR3 sequence (DNA): TGTGCCAGCAGCCAAGATCCTAGCGGGAATGAGCAGTTCTTC. Translation gives CASSQDPSGNEQFF. The rearrangement joins TRBV3-1 to TRBJ2-1, with 8 positions matching TRBD2. Losses at the gene ends were 0 bases for V and 7 bases for J; bases not matched to a gene: 2. The V gene's germline CDR1 is LGHDT and CDR2 YNNKEL (reference sequence). This CDR3 has 14 amino acids.

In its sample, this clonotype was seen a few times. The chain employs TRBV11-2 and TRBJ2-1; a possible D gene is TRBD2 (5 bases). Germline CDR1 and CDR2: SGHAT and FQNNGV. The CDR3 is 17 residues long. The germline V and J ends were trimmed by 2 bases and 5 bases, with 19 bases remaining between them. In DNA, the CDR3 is TGTGCCAGCAGCTTAACGGGGAATCCGGTTGGTGACAATGAGCAGTTCTTC. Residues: CASSLTGNPVGDNEQFF.

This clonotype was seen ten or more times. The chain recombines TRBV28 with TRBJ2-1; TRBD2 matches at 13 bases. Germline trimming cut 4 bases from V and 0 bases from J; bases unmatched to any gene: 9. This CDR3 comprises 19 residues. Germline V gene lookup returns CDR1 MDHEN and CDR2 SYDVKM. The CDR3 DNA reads TGTGCCAGCAGTTCACCTTCCGGGACTAGCGGGGCCTCCTACAATGAGCAGTTCTTC. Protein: CASSSPSGTSGASYNEQFF.

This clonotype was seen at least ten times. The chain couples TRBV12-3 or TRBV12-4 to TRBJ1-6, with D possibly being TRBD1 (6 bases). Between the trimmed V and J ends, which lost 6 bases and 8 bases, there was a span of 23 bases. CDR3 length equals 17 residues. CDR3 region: CASSRQKDSFGDSPLHF. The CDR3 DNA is TGTGCCAGCAGCCGCCAAAAGGACAGTTTTGGGGATTCACCCCTCCACTTT.

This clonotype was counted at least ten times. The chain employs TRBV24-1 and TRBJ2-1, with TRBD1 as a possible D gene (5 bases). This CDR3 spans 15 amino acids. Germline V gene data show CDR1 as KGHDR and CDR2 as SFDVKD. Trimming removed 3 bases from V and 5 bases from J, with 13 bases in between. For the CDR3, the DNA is TGTGCCACCAGTGATCCCGCAGGGTGGAACAATGAGCAGTTCTTC. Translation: CATSDPAGWNNEQFF.

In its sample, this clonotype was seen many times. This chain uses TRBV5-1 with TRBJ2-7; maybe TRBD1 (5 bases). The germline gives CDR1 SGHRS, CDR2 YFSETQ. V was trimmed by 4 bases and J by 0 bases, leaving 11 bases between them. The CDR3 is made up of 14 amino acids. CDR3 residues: CASSQQVTSYEQYF. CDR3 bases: TGCGCCAGCAGCCAACAGGTGACCTCCTACGAGCAGTACTTC.

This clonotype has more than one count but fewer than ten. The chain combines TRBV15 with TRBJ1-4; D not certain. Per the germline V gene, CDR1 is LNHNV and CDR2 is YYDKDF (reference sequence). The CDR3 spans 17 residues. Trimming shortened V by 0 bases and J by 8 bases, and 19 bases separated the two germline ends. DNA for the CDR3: TGTGCCACCAGCAGAGATCGAGTGGGCGGATTGAAGGAAAAACTGTTTTTT. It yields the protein CATSRDRVGGLKEKLFF.

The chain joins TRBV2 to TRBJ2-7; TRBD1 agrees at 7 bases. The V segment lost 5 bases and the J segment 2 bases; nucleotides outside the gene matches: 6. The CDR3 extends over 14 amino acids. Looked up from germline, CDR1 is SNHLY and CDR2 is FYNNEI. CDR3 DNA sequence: TGTGCCAGCAGTTTTCCGGGACAGACCTACGAGCAGTACTTC. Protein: CASSFPGQTYEQYF.

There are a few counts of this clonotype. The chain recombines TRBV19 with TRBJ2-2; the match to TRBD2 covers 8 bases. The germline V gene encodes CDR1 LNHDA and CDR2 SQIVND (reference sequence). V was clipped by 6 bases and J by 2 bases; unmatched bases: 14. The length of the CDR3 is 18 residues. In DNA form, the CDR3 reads TGTGCCAGTAGGACCCGGACTAGCCTTCACATAAACACCGGGGAGCTGTTTTTT. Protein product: CASRTRTSLHINTGELFF.

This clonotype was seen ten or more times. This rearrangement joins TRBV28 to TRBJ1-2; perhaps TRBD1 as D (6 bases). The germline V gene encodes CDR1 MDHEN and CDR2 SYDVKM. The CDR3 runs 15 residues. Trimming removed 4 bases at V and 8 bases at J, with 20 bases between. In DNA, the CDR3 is TGTGCCAGCAGTTGGGGACAATCGGGCGGGGAGGGCTACACCTTC. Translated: CASSWGQSGGEGYTF.

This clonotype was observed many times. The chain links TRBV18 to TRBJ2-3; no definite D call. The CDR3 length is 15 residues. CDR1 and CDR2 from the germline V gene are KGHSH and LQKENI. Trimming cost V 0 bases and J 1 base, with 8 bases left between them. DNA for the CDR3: TGTGCCAGCTCACCACCGTTTGGGGGCACAGATACGCAGTATTTT. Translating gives CASSPPFGGTDTQYF.

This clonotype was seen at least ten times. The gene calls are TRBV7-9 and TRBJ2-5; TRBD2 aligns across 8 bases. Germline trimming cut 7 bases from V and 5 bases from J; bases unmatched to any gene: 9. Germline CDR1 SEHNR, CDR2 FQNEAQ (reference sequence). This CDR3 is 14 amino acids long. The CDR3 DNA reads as TGTGCCAGCAACAGCGGGAGCGGTCGGGAGACCCAGTACTTC. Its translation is CASNSGSGRETQYF. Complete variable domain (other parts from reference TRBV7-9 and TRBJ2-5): DTGVSQNPRHKITKRGQNVTFRCDPISEHNRLYWYRQTLGQGPEFLTYFQNEAQLEKSRLLSDRFSAERPKGSFSTLEIQRTEQGDSAMYLCASNSGSGRETQYFGPGTRLLVL.

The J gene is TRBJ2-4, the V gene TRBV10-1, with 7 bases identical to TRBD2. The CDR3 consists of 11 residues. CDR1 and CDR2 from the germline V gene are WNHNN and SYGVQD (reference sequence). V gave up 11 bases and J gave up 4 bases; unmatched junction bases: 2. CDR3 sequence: CARREKNIQYF. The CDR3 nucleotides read TGCGCCCGGCGGGAGAAAAACATTCAGTACTTC.

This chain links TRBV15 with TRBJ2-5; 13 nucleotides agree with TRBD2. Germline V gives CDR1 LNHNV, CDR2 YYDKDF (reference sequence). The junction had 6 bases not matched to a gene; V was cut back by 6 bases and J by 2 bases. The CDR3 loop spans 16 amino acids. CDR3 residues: CATRGLAGVWQETQYF. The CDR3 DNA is TGTGCCACCAGAGGACTAGCGGGAGTATGGCAAGAGACCCAGTACTTC.